This T cell receptor beta chain came from a study of neurological immune-mediated disorders (dated by TCRdb to the late 2010s). Regarding the complete study: Among the 35 or so multiple sclerosis patients, approximately 30 had relapsing-remitting MS and 3 had secondary progressive MS. Of the 68 subjects in the cohort, about 14 were HAM/TSP patients, some 34 were multiple sclerosis patients, and approximately 20 were healthy controls. Using UMI-based sequencing, the study compared peripheral blood TCR-beta repertoires from patients with HTLV-I-associated myelopathy (HAM/TSP), patients with multiple sclerosis, and healthy controls. Longitudinal samples, technical triplicates and paired sorted CD4+ and CD8+ T-cell subsets, alongside PBMC samples, were included among the roughly 98 TCR-beta libraries. Summary of the overall study and its limitations: The MS cluster showed no association with clinical or MRI features, and the authors stated that larger cohorts are needed. TCR clonal expansion was highest in HAM/TSP patients and lowest in MS patients, with MS patients falling below even healthy controls. In a phylogenetic analysis, the repertoires of 18 out of 34 MS patients fell into a single cluster of related CDR3 sequences, pointing to a possible signature at the repertoire level. Expanded clones from different subjects shared no identical CDR3 amino acid sequences, which suggests that TCR-beta repertoires were private in all groups.

cDNA was synthesized by template-switch 5'RACE using a primer with a 10-nucleotide random unique molecular identifier that tagged each TCR transcript. Over 190 million TCR-beta sequences, covering 15-18 subjects, were produced in each sequencing run. Total RNA was extracted with the RNeasy kit. The KAPA Real-time Library Amplification kit was used to amplify TCR-beta VDJ regions with primers for the TCR constant region and the 5'RACE anchor. A first PCR added sample indexes and Illumina adaptors, and a second PCR then raised library yield. After Ampure bead purification, the TCR product of roughly 650 bp was size-selected on a 2% E-gel SizeSelection system. Before pooling, library quality was assessed on a Bioanalyzer, concentration was determined with Qubit, and library quantification was performed with the Kapa Library Quantification kit. Paired-end 2 x 150 bp sequencing of the libraries was performed on an Illumina HiSeq 2500. To increase sequence diversity, roughly 24-30% phiX was spiked into each library pool. The paper's processing steps were these. Quality-filtered reads were processed with the UMI-based MiGEC pipeline, and over 90% of raw TCR sequences were removed by the MiGEC pipeline during error correction. VDJ genes were aligned to IMGT germline references, and clonotypes were defined by unique CDR3 amino acid sequence plus V-J genes. Clonal expansion, Shannon diversity and CDR3 relatedness were evaluated with VDJtools (CalcPairwiseDistances, ClusterSamples), while phylogenetic trees were built in CLCbio workbench. Clones with at least 8 unique UMIs were defined as expanded, with this threshold being based on coefficient-of-variation modelling across technical triplicates. TCRdb took the public reads, trimmed them with fastp at Q25, ran MiXCR for clone calling and kept in-frame beta chains. Rows are combined by CDR3 protein, so each entry shows the most common genes and DNA. In this record, the V and J calls reflect TCRdb's handling and not the investigators' own analysis. The sample profile shows 39,000 or so distinct CDR3 sequences; more than 2% of them were found once. Of the sample, 9% to 15% falls within the top ten clones.

The V end loses 3 bases and the J end loses 4 bases, and a stretch of 9 bases separates them. The CDR3 covers 12 residues, taking in both the cysteine and the phenylalanine. Kept here is only the CDR3 DNA, which spans 36 bases and is read in frame from base 1. The germline V gene (reference sequence) provides CDR1 DFQATT and CDR2 SNEGSKA. For unsorted PBMC libraries, 2 million PBMCs were used after storage in RNAlater at -80 degrees C until RNA extraction. The multiple sclerosis patients were enrolled in a US clinical protocol that evaluated disease progression with magnetic resonance imaging. PBMCs were separated from peripheral blood using Ficoll-Hypaque density gradient centrifugation and then cryopreserved in liquid nitrogen. This clonotype was detected ten times or more. Its antigen is still unknown. Base qualities are not provided; no much larger clone lies one nucleotide away.

The receptor was derived from a man aged 30-40 years with multiple sclerosis. Sequencing input: PBMCs. The chain is encoded by TRBV20-1 joined to TRBJ1-2; possibly the D gene is TRBD1, per 5 matching bases. The sequenced DNA: TGCAGTGCTAGTACAGGCGGCTATGGCTACACCTTC. Its product reads: CSASTGGYGYTF.